This T cell receptor beta chain was recorded in a study of shared clonotypes between healthy human individuals. Study-wide points: Sampling involved blood alone; tissue repertoires likely differ.

The assay was run at deep level. The protocol was immunoSEQ multiplex PCR, while the TCRdb copy is restricted to in-frame clones and leaves out a portion. Counted here are fewer than 600,000 clones, 79% occurring once; the ten biggest clones make up roughly 13%. As for this clone: The antigen remains undetermined.

Healthy HIV-negative adults with no recent acute infections or vaccinations were recruited as donors. The sample consisted of PBMCs. The sequence came from a woman aged 40 to 49 in good health. Some clones in this sample may be carry-over from other donors' samples.

The CDR3 coding sequence is TGTGCCAGCAGCGGACAGACGAACACTGAAGCTTTCTTT. Its protein product is CASSGQTNTEAFF. The V and J genes are TRBV7-9 and TRBJ1-1; a weak D match, TRBD1 (6 bases). V was pared by 5 bases and J by 1 base, with 8 bases between. CDR1 SEHNR and CDR2 FQNEAQ come from the germline V gene (reference sequence). The CDR3 extends over 13 amino acids.